The clone carrying this TCR beta chain was seen a handful of times. What it binds is unknown. Unexposed donor CD4+ T cells date from about 2010-2018, before the COVID-19 pandemic. After approximately 10 days of culture, CD4+ T cells were isolated. Unexposed-donor CD4+ T cells were probed with SARS-CoV-2 S/N and four cold-coronavirus spikes, cells permitting. The sample comes from a study of CD4 T cells in relation to SARS-CoV-2 and coronaviruses. The overall study: TCR beta CDR3s were sequenced after roughly ten-day antigen culture of PBMCs.

From germline, CDR1 is LGHNT and CDR2 FRNRAP. Trimming cost V 1 base and J 5 bases; bases outside gene matches: 8. The CDR3 consists of 19 residues. TCRdb's table, derived via immunoSEQ multiplex PCR, lists solely in-frame clones and lacks some. Among under 20,000 clones listed, about 70% were seen once. The TCR sequence derives from a human donor in good health. The chain has TRBV12-5 and TRBJ2-2, with 15 nucleotides matching TRBD2. Specimen: CD4+ T cells from PBMCs, cultured in vitro. This chain's CDR3 is CASGLGRGLAGGETGELFF. CDR3 in DNA: TGTGCTAGTGGTTTGGGGAGGGGACTAGCGGGAGGCGAAACCGGGGAGCTGTTTTTT.